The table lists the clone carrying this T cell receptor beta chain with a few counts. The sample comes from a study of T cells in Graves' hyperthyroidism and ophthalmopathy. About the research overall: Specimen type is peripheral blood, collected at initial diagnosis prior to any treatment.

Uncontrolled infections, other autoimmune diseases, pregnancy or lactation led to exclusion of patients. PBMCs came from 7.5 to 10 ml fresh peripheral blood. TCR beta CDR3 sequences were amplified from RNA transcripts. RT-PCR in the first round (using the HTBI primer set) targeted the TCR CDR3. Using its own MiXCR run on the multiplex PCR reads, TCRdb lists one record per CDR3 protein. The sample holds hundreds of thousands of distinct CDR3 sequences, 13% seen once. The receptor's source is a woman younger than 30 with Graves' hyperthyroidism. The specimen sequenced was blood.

The CDR3 spells CASSYAGQNNQPQHF. CDR3 nucleotides: TGTGCCAGCAGTTACGCGGGACAGAACAATCAGCCCCAGCATTTT. The rearrangement uses TRBV6-6 and TRBJ1-5, with 7 nucleotides matching TRBD1. The J segment lost 3 bases and the V segment lost 2 bases, leaving 4 bases of the junction unmatched. CDR1 is MNHNY and CDR2 is SVGAGI in the germline V gene (reference sequence). The length of the CDR3 is 15 residues.